This T cell receptor beta chain emerged from a study of shared clonotypes between healthy human individuals. Points from the study as a whole: For sorted subsets, rarefaction showed incomplete sequencing despite large depth.

Naive CD8 cells, CD45RO-negative and positively selected for CCR7, excluded terminally differentiated effector memory CD45RA+ cells. In regard to this clone: What it binds is unknown.

Produced via immunoSEQ multiplex PCR; TCRdb's table is partial and in-frame only. The data show some 800,000 clones, 85% to 95% seen once. Sequences were obtained from naive CD8+ T cells sorted from blood. The receptor was isolated from a man between 25 and 39 years old in good health.

CDR3 region: CASSLEGRSTLNRYEQYF. CDR3 coding DNA: TGTGCCAGCAGCTTAGAGGGGCGATCGACGCTGAACCGCTACGAGCAGTACTTC. The chain uses TRBV7-8 and TRBJ2-7; D is possibly TRBD1 (5 bases). Germline V gives CDR1 SGHVS, CDR2 FQNEAQ. The CDR3 spans 18 residues. Deletions cut 1 base from V and 3 bases from J, with 22 bases between.